Sequencing of this T cell receptor (beta chain) was carried out in a study of shared clonotypes between healthy human individuals. Notes on the study in general: With few donors, the genetic and exposure-history diversity represented was limited. Clonotype sharing among donors was expected to depend on sequencing depth.

A word on this clone: Its cognate antigen is unknown. Other DNA sequences within the sample encode an identical CDR3.

The germline V gene has CDR1 SGHRS and CDR2 YFSETQ. Trimming cost V 2 bases and J 4 bases; bases outside gene matches: 3. The CDR3 consists of 15 residues. For genomic DNA, unsorted samples relied on roughly 100 million PBMCs. Once extracted for a subset, genomic DNA was divided evenly among several immunoSEQ plates. TCRdb's table, derived via immunoSEQ multiplex PCR, lists solely in-frame clones and lacks some. The sample has about 470,000 clones; 70% to 80% are singletons. The V gene is TRBV5-1, the J gene TRBJ2-1, with 10 bases aligning to TRBD2. This receptor was taken from a woman in her 40s in good health. Some clones in this sample may be carry-over from other donors' samples. The material sequenced was PBMCs. In DNA form, the CDR3 reads TGCGCCAGCAGCTTAGCGGGAGGGACATACAATGAGCAGTTCTTC. The encoded protein is CASSLAGGTYNEQFF.